The entry below gives a single T cell receptor (beta chain) sequence along with its context. Its antigen is still unknown. Germline trimming cut 7 bases from V and 6 bases from J; bases unmatched to any gene: 7. There are 15 residues in the CDR3. CDR1 MNHEY and CDR2 SMNVEV come from the germline V gene (reference sequence). The entry originates in a study of blood T cells in healthy people across ages. Using a J-beta primer mix together with a sample-barcoded 5' primer, a second PCR was run for roughly 6 to 12 cycles. MiXCR was run by TCRdb on the 5' RACE reads, yielding one entry per CDR3 protein. The data hold fewer than 2 million distinct CDR3 sequences, with about two fifths observed a single time. Study-level results: Possibly, changes in expanded clonotypes were confounded because donor CMV status was unknown. Estimated diversity that came from one million T cells was considered an underestimate.

The study recruited healthy Caucasian donors from Russia who were aged about 6 to 90. The sequenced sample was blood. The chain links TRBV27 to TRBJ2-1; 12 bases are shared with TRBD2. The TCR sequence derives from a human donor in good health. In DNA, the CDR3 is TGTGCCAGCAATCACGGGACTAGCGGGTTCAATGAGCAGTTCTTC. Protein sequence: CASNHGTSGFNEQFF.